This TCR beta chain was documented in a study of vaccination effects on CD4 cells after COVID-19. For the study at large: Each participant was given two doses of one vaccine (BNT162b2 or mRNA-1273).

Germline CDR1 SNHLY, CDR2 FYNNEI. The ends lost 3 bases at V and 13 bases at J; junction bases unmatched: 14. The CDR3 has 15 amino acids. Sequencing was preceded by expansion of antigen-specific CD4+ T cells with viral peptide pools in the ViraFEST assay. The culture ran for 10 to 11 days, and then CD4+ T cells were isolated. Between March and December 2020, the person had a SARS-CoV-2 infection that PCR confirmed. Half the medium was replaced with IL-2 medium on days 3 and 7. On this clone itself: Its antigen is still unknown.

Method: immunoSEQ multiplex PCR; TCRdb's copy keeps in-frame clones and lacks some. The table lists around 24,000 clones, more than 70% of them singletons, with over 15% in the top ten. Study results and caveats: The study got few convalescent patients and did not collect any early post-infection timepoints.

The source is a human donor who had a prior SARS-CoV-2 infection. Sequencing was performed on CD4+ T cells from PBMCs cultured with SARS-CoV-2 spike peptides, taken before COVID-19 vaccination. The V and J genes are TRBV2 and TRBJ1-1, with 10 positions matching TRBD1. The CDR3 protein is CASSDSSGTGERGFF. The DNA of the CDR3 is TGTGCCAGCAGTGATTCTTCCGGGACAGGGGAGAGAGGTTTCTTT.